The clone carrying this T cell receptor (beta chain) was counted many times. Its antigen is not identified. Each diagnosis was determined on the basis of clinical symptoms, serum thyroxine, TRAb, thyroid ultrasound and orbital computed tomography. These data originate in a study of Graves' ophthalmopathy and Graves' hyperthyroidism. Amplification targeted the TCR beta CDR3 regions, with RNA transcripts as the source material. An opening RT-PCR round employed HTBI primers and preceded a second-round multiplex PCR. Each CDR3 protein is one row after TCRdb ran MiXCR on the multiplex PCR reads. The sample has about 550,000 distinct CDR3 sequences; just under 40% are singletons. Germline-derived CDR1 and CDR2 are SGHRS and YFSETQ. Trimming left V 4 bases short and J 5 bases short, with 9 bases between. This CDR3 is 12 amino acids long. Study-wide results and limits: From stable hyperthyroidism, ophthalmopathy was separated by a 13-signature model with just under 90% sensitivity and around 80% specificity.

This TCR was recovered from an adult man with Graves' hyperthyroidism. The sequenced sample consisted of peripheral blood or thyroid tissue (not recorded which). This rearrangement joins TRBV5-1 to TRBJ2-5; D gene uncertain. The CDR3 bases are TGCGCCAGCAGCCCGACGCGGGAGACCCAGTACTTC. Its protein is CASSPTRETQYF.